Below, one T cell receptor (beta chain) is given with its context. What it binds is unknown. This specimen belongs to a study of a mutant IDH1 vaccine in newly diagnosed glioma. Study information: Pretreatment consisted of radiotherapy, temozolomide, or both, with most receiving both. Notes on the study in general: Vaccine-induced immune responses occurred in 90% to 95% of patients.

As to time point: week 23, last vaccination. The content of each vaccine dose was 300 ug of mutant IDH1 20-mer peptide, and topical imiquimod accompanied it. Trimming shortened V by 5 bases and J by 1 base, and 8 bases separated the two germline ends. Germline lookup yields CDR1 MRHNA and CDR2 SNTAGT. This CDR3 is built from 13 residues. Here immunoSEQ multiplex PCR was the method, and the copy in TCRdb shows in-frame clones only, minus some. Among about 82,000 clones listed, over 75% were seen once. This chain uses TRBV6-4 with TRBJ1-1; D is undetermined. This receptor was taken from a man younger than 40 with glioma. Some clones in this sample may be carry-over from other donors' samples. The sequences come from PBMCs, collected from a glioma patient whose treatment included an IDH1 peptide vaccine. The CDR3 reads CASSFGRNTEAFF. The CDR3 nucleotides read TGTGCCAGCAGTTTTGGCAGGAACACTGAAGCTTTCTTT.